Here is one TCR beta chain with its context. The antigen remains unidentified. There are 14 residues in the CDR3. CDR1 is SGHRS, CDR2 YFSETQ, per germline. J lost 3 bases, V lost 3 bases, and 5 bases had no gene match. This sample is drawn from a study of T cell repertoires in cytomegalovirus infection. At the level of the study: Based on public TCR beta signatures, there were indications of CMV infection and of a matching HLA type.

Findings and limits, study-wide: The cumulative frequency of public TCR beta families distinguished individuals who carried CMV together with the relevant HLA. HLA-C-restricted CMV-specific TCR beta clonotypes were dominant in the ex vivo response.

A single record per CDR3 protein comes from TCRdb applying MiXCR to the reads. This table has about 24,000 distinct CDR3 sequences, 20% to 25% appearing once. The starting material was CD8+ T cells from cultured PBMCs, obtained from culture after CMV antigen stimulation. The chain is built from TRBV5-1 and TRBJ1-1; 7 bases match TRBD1. This sequence was found in a human donor in good health (CMV status not recorded). Some clones in this sample may be carry-over from other donors' samples. CDR3 nucleotides: TGCGCCAGCAGCTCGGCAGGGGGGTACACTGAAGCTTTCTTT. Translated, it gives CASSSAGGYTEAFF. Full variable domain (missing parts from reference TRBV5-1 and TRBJ1-1): KAGVTQTPRYLIKTRGQQVTLSCSPISGHRSVSWYQQTPGQGLQFLFEYFSETQRNKGNFPGRFSGRQFSNSRSEMNVSTLELGDSALYLCASSSAGGYTEAFFGQGTRLTVV.